These T cell receptor beta chains were read from a single sample in a study of T cells in Graves' hyperthyroidism and ophthalmopathy. From the multiplex PCR reads, TCRdb called clonotypes with MiXCR, one entry per CDR3 protein. Among about 840,000 distinct CDR3 sequences listed, around 39% were seen once. The sample comprised blood. These receptors were taken from a young man with Graves' hyperthyroidism. Each CDR3 is given with its conserved first and last residue. Each record gives: clone size, V gene, D gene, J gene, CDR3 DNA, CDR3 protein. D genes are given only for firm matches. Not all rows give a size; the values are once, few, many and, for expanded clones, a class.

size: .; V: TRBV25-1; D: TRBD1; J: TRBJ2-5; DNA: TGTGCCGACAGGGCATCGGAGACCCAGTACTTC; CDR3: CADRASETQYF
size: few; V: TRBV12-3/TRBV12-4; D: .; J: TRBJ2-7; DNA: TGTGCCAGCAGTGAAAGTCTCTACGAGCAGTACTTC; CDR3: CASSESLYEQYF
size: .; V: TRBV10-3; D: .; J: TRBJ1-5; DNA: TGTGCCAGCATCCAGGGAGGCGGCAATCAGCCCCAGCATTTT; CDR3: CASIQGGGNQPQHF
size: .; V: TRBV29-1; D: TRBD1; J: TRBJ1-2; DNA: TGCAGCGTTGAAGAACACAGGGGGATCTATGGCTACACCTTC; CDR3: CSVEEHRGIYGYTF
size: .; V: TRBV9; D: .; J: TRBJ1-1; DNA: TGTGCCAGCAGCCCCGGGGCCGATTTGAACACTGAAGCTTTCTTT; CDR3: CASSPGADLNTEAFF
size: .; V: TRBV5-4; D: .; J: TRBJ2-7; DNA: TGTGCCAGCAGCTTACGGAGGGGCCACGAGCAGTACTTC; CDR3: CASSLRRGHEQYF
size: few; V: TRBV15; D: .; J: TRBJ1-2; DNA: TGTGCCACCAGCAGAGAGTTCCCTCCGGGGTACTATGGCTACACCTTC; CDR3: CATSREFPPGYYGYTF
size: few; V: TRBV4-1; D: .; J: TRBJ2-7; DNA: TGCGCCAGCAGCCAAGATCGTCGCAACGAGCAGTACTTC; CDR3: CASSQDRRNEQYF
size: once; V: TRBV2; D: .; J: TRBJ1-1; DNA: TGTGCCAGCCGGCAGGGACTAGGCACTGAAGCTTTCTTT; CDR3: CASRQGLGTEAFF
size: many; V: TRBV15; D: .; J: TRBJ2-7; DNA: TGTGCCACCAGCAGAGAAGGGATATCCTACGAGCAGTACTTC; CDR3: CATSREGISYEQYF
size: .; V: TRBV6-5; D: TRBD1; J: TRBJ1-3; DNA: TGTGCCAGCAGCCCACCGGGACAGGGAAACACCATATATTTT; CDR3: CASSPPGQGNTIYF
size: .; V: TRBV29-1; D: .; J: TRBJ2-2; DNA: TGCAGCGTTGTGAGGCCCGGGGAGCTGTTTTTT; CDR3: CSVVRPGELFF
size: few; V: TRBV20-1; D: .; J: TRBJ1-6; DNA: TGCAGTGCTACAGAAAACCACTCACCCCTCCACTTT; CDR3: CSATENHSPLHF
size: .; V: TRBV10-3; D: .; J: TRBJ1-6; DNA: TGTGCCATCAGTGACGCCCCCCCCCCGAGCTCCTATAATTCACCCCTCCACTTT; CDR3: CAISDAPPPSSYNSPLHF
size: .; V: TRBV7-2; D: .; J: TRBJ2-2; DNA: TGTGCCAGCAGCTTCCGGTTTGATCCGGGCACCGGGGAGCTGTTTTTT; CDR3: CASSFRFDPGTGELFF
size: .; V: TRBV12-3/TRBV12-4; D: TRBD1; J: TRBJ1-4; DNA: TGTGCCAGCAGTGCCCCGGGACAGCTTAATGAAAAACTGTTTTTT; CDR3: CASSAPGQLNEKLFF
size: many; V: TRBV6-2/TRBV6-3; D: .; J: TRBJ1-6; DNA: TGTGCCAGTGGAGGTGAATCACCCCTCCACTTT; CDR3: CASGGESPLHF
size: few; V: TRBV6-5; D: TRBD1; J: TRBJ1-1; DNA: TGTGCCAGCAGTCAAGGGACAGGACGAGCTTTCTTT; CDR3: CASSQGTGRAFF
size: .; V: TRBV29-1; D: .; J: TRBJ2-3; DNA: TGCAGCGCCAGACTGGATACGCAGTATTTT; CDR3: CSARLDTQYF
size: .; V: TRBV7-2; D: TRBD2; J: TRBJ2-7; DNA: TGTGCCAGCAGCTCAGTCGCGGGACTAGCGGGAGTAGCCCACGAGCAGTACTTC; CDR3: CASSSVAGLAGVAHEQYF
size: .; V: TRBV10-2; D: .; J: TRBJ1-5; DNA: TGCGCCAGCAGTTTTAGCGAACAGCCCCAGCATTTT; CDR3: CASSFSEQPQHF
size: .; V: TRBV9; D: TRBD2; J: TRBJ2-7; DNA: TGTGCCAGCAGCGTAGAGGGCGGGGGAACCTACGAGCAGTACTTC; CDR3: CASSVEGGGTYEQYF
size: many; V: TRBV7-8; D: .; J: TRBJ1-5; DNA: TGTGCCAGCAGTCGTAGCGATCAGGGGAGAGGCAATCAGCCCCAGCATTTT; CDR3: CASSRSDQGRGNQPQHF
size: few; V: TRBV6-5; D: TRBD1; J: TRBJ1-1; DNA: TGTGCCAGCAGCACTGGACAGGGCAGCAACACTGAAGCTTTCTTT; CDR3: CASSTGQGSNTEAFF
size: .; V: TRBV7-9; D: TRBD1; J: TRBJ2-6; DNA: TGTGCCAGCAGCCGGGACAGGGGGCGAGGGGCCAACGTCCTGACTTTC; CDR3: CASSRDRGRGANVLTF
size: .; V: TRBV10-3; D: TRBD1; J: TRBJ1-5; DNA: TGTGCCACCGGGACAGGGGGATTTGGCAATCAGCCCCAGCATTTT; CDR3: CATGTGGFGNQPQHF
size: .; V: TRBV14; D: TRBD1; J: TRBJ2-7; DNA: TGTGCCAGCAGCCTTTACATAGGACAGGGGAACTACGAGCAGTACTTC; CDR3: CASSLYIGQGNYEQYF
size: .; V: TRBV7-2; D: .; J: TRBJ1-6; DNA: TGTGCCAGCAGCACGGGGGGGATACGGGGGAATAATTCACCCCTCCACTTT; CDR3: CASSTGGIRGNNSPLHF
size: many; V: TRBV24-1; D: .; J: TRBJ1-6; DNA: TGTGCCACCAGGACAGGTGTCAATTCACCCCTCCACTTT; CDR3: CATRTGVNSPLHF
size: once; V: TRBV29-1; D: .; J: TRBJ2-5; DNA: TGCAGCTTGTCGACTACCCCCTCCGAGACCCAGTACTTC; CDR3: CSLSTTPSETQYF
size: .; V: TRBV5-1; D: .; J: TRBJ2-6; DNA: TGCGCCAGCAGCTTATGGAACTCTGGGGCCAACGTCCTGACTTTC; CDR3: CASSLWNSGANVLTF
size: .; V: TRBV2; D: .; J: TRBJ1-1; DNA: TGTGCCAGCAGTTCCGGGCCTTATGAAGCTTTCTTT; CDR3: CASSSGPYEAFF
size: .; V: TRBV18; D: .; J: TRBJ2-7; DNA: TGTGCCAGCTCACCAAAGGGACGGCCCTACGAGCAGTACTTC; CDR3: CASSPKGRPYEQYF
size: few; V: TRBV20-1; D: .; J: TRBJ1-1; DNA: TGCAGTGCTGTGGGGGGGGCGAACACTGAAGCTTTCTTT; CDR3: CSAVGGANTEAFF
size: few; V: TRBV20-1; D: .; J: TRBJ1-1; DNA: TGCAGTGCTAGGATTGGTCTGGGGTCCGGGGGTACTGAAGCTTTCTTT; CDR3: CSARIGLGSGGTEAFF
size: few; V: TRBV9; D: .; J: TRBJ1-3; DNA: TGTGCCAGCAGCCCAGTGGGCCGCACGGCGGACACCATATATTTT; CDR3: CASSPVGRTADTIYF
size: many; V: TRBV20-1; D: TRBD2; J: TRBJ2-5; DNA: TGCAGTGCTCCGCTAGCGGGAGGAGAGACCCAGTACTTC; CDR3: CSAPLAGGETQYF
size: few; V: TRBV4-1; D: .; J: TRBJ1-3; DNA: TGCGCCAGCAGCCCTACGTCGCACAGCTCTGGAAACACCATATATTTT; CDR3: CASSPTSHSSGNTIYF
size: few; V: TRBV12-3/TRBV12-4; D: TRBD1; J: TRBJ2-6; DNA: TGTGCCAGCAGTTACTCGAACAGGGGGACCGGGGCCAACGTCCTGACTTTC; CDR3: CASSYSNRGTGANVLTF
size: few; V: TRBV7-3; D: .; J: TRBJ2-6; DNA: TGTGCCAGCAGCTTAGAAATTTTCACAGCTGACTCTGGGGCCAACGTCCTGACTTTC; CDR3: CASSLEIFTADSGANVLTF
size: .; V: TRBV15; D: .; J: TRBJ1-2; DNA: TGTGCCACCAGCAGAGACGGCCAGGGGACCTATGGCTACACCTTC; CDR3: CATSRDGQGTYGYTF
size: .; V: TRBV7-6; D: .; J: TRBJ2-7; DNA: TGTGCCAGCAGCCCCCTCATGGGCGGGGACTCCTACGAGCAGTACTTC; CDR3: CASSPLMGGDSYEQYF
size: few; V: TRBV7-2; D: .; J: TRBJ1-2; DNA: TGTGCCAGCAGCTTAGGCGGCGTAGGCGGAAACTATGGCTACACCTTC; CDR3: CASSLGGVGGNYGYTF
size: many; V: TRBV2; D: TRBD1; J: TRBJ1-1; DNA: TGTGCCAGCAGTCAAGAACAGGGGTGGACTGAAGCTTTCTTT; CDR3: CASSQEQGWTEAFF
size: .; V: TRBV6-5; D: TRBD1; J: TRBJ1-5; DNA: TGTGCCAGCAGGGCCCTACAGGGGGGGTTTAGCAATCAGCCCCAGCATTTT; CDR3: CASRALQGGFSNQPQHF
size: .; V: TRBV7-2; D: TRBD2; J: TRBJ2-7; DNA: TGTGCCAGCAGCCCGGGGGGAGCGTACGACGAGCAGTACTTC; CDR3: CASSPGGAYDEQYF
size: .; V: TRBV25-1; D: TRBD1; J: TRBJ1-2; DNA: TGTGCCAGCAGTGTTCCGGGACAGGGCTTGGGCTACACCTTC; CDR3: CASSVPGQGLGYTF
size: many; V: TRBV2; D: TRBD1; J: TRBJ1-4; DNA: TGTGCCAGACGACAGGGGAGTGAAAAACTGTTTTTT; CDR3: CARRQGSEKLFF
size: .; V: TRBV19; D: TRBD1; J: TRBJ1-1; DNA: TGTGCCAGTAGTATAGATCGGACAGGATTGAACACTGAAGCTTTCTTT; CDR3: CASSIDRTGLNTEAFF